This TCR beta chain derives from a study of cytomegalovirus exposure and HLA in healthy donors. The CDR3 totals 15 residues. V shed 2 bases and J 2 bases; nucleotides not matched to a gene: 5. The germline gives CDR1 SGHAT, CDR2 FQNNGV. Measured with immunoSEQ multiplex PCR; TCRdb has only the in-frame clones, and not every one. The data hold some 130,000 clones, with approximately 84% observed a single time. This receptor was taken from a man in his thirties or forties in good health and CMV-seropositive. The sequenced sample consisted of PBMCs. The chain links TRBV11-2 to TRBJ2-5, with 7 positions matching TRBD2. The CDR3 here is CASSLMGGVQETQYF. CDR3 sequence (DNA): TGTGCCAGCAGCTTAATGGGGGGGGTACAAGAGACCCAGTACTTC.